This T cell receptor (beta chain) was obtained from a study of T cells in Graves' hyperthyroidism and ophthalmopathy (dated by TCRdb to between 2018 and 2020). General notes on the study: Peripheral blood samples were taken at initial diagnosis, before any treatment was given. A discovery cohort of 95 to 100 patients, 43 with Graves' ophthalmopathy and approximately 55 with stable Graves' hyperthyroidism, was used to find distinguishing TCR V-J signatures. Prospective prediction of ophthalmopathy was tested in an independent validation cohort of some 20 hyperthyroidism patients and 17 patients who later progressed to ophthalmopathy. For training and testing, the 100 or so patients in the discovery cohort were randomly divided in a 7:3 ratio. The study also compared thyroid tissue and blood T-cell repertoires from about six Graves' hyperthyroidism patients. After sampling, hyperthyroidism patients received methimazole starting at 30 mg daily, and ophthalmopathy patients received high-dose intravenous methylprednisolone. According to the paper, TCR Vbeta CDR3 sequencing was carried out on some 130 peripheral blood samples, which came from around 43 ophthalmopathy, under 80 hyperthyroidism and around 17 progressor patients. Here is what the overall study found, with its caveats: In cross-validation, a model built on a 13 V-J signature told ophthalmopathy apart from stable hyperthyroidism with 85% to 90% sensitivity and roughly 83% specificity, and in testing the same model reached 80%/75%. Blood samples also contained most of the expanded thyroid clonotypes (frequency above 0.001), which suggests that blood repertoires may reflect thyroid immune responses. No statistical method was used to fix the sample size in advance, and group allocation was not hidden from the investigators. During validation, the model predicted progression to ophthalmopathy a median of about 5.9 months ahead of onset, with just under 71% sensitivity and about 72% specificity.

This clonotype has ten or more counts. Its cognate antigen has yet to be identified. No much larger clone is present one base from it, and per-base qualities are unavailable. The TCR beta CDR3 regions were amplified from RNA transcripts. For the first round of RT-PCR on the TCR CDR3, the HTBI primer set was used together with the Qiagen OneStep RT-PCR kit. A second multiplex PCR round built the libraries, followed by size selection and purification. Paired-end sequencing of the libraries was performed with 100 bp reads on an Illumina HiSeq2000. In the original analysis: SOAPnuke was used to process the raw data, with reads discarded if the reads contained adapters or uncalled bases, had a mean Phred below 15, or lacked an exact constant-primer or identifier match. COPE v1.2.5 was used to merge high-quality paired reads, and clonotypes were defined as unique nucleotide sequences. Clonotypes were aligned to IMGT TRBV, TRBD and TRBJ reference segments using MiTCR v1.1. The analysis included only V-J combinations with a frequency above 0.0001, which together covered approximately 99% of the repertoires. A TCS score was defined as the ratio of F50 (clonal expansion) to E x V (chaos), with BLOSUM62-based TCRdist applied between CDR3 peptides within each V-J. Welch's t-statistics and random forest reduced fewer than 550 V-J features to 13, which were used in a naive Bayes classifier (R e1071). The public reads were run again by TCRdb, first through fastp at Q25 and then through MiXCR, and only productive beta chains were kept. Each entry is one CDR3 protein sequence, shown with its most common DNA and genes. TCRdb's processing, not the study's, gives the V and J calls here. The sample table shows some 760,000 distinct CDR3 sequences, and about 15% are seen once. The ten largest account for roughly 10% of the sample.

Stable Graves' hyperthyroidism was defined as no progression to ophthalmopathy during 18 months of follow-up. Hyperthyroidism patients were newly diagnosed, with disease duration under 2 months, and aged 18 to 65 years. Patients with uncontrolled infections, other autoimmune diseases, pregnancy or lactation were excluded. Diagnoses were based on clinical symptoms, serum thyroxine and TRAb, thyroid ultrasound and orbital computed tomography. PBMCs were isolated from 7.5 to 10 ml of fresh peripheral blood by Ficoll-Paque density gradient centrifugation. Total RNA was extracted using Trizol reagent, and RNA quality was assessed on an Agilent 2100 Bioanalyzer. Cut back by 6 bases and 3 bases, the V and J ends lie 17 bases apart. The CDR3 measures 14 amino acids from cysteine to phenylalanine. Kept here is only the CDR3 DNA, which spans 42 bases and is read in frame from base 1. The germline V gene (reference sequence) specifies DFQATT as CDR1 and SNEGSKA as CDR2.

The rearranged chain carries TRBV20-1 and TRBJ1-1, with TRBD1 tentatively as D gene (5 bases match). The receptor was isolated from a woman between 18 and 29 years old with Graves' hyperthyroidism. Source material: blood. The sequenced DNA: TGCAGTGCCGACCGGGGGACTTACGACACTGAAGCTTTCTTT. Translated, this is CSADRGTYDTEAFF.